This record covers a single T cell receptor beta chain. There is no known antigen for this receptor. Base qualities are missing; no much larger clone stands one base away. The data originate from a study of cytomegalovirus exposure and HLA in healthy donors (dated by TCRdb to about 2017). Broadly, across the study: According to a later analysis, one platform produced both the approximately 110 validation repertoires and the 700 or so repertoires of the first cohort. Besides the first cohort of 500 to 700 subjects, a separate validation cohort made up of 120 different subjects was used. The study combined high-throughput TCR immunosequencing, statistical association of individual TCRs with disease status, and machine learning to predict cytomegalovirus infection status. The aim of the study was to test whether cataloging public T cell receptors could identify signatures of past pathogen exposure. Overall study results and their limits: In vitro tests confirmed that three of the cytomegalovirus-associated TCR beta chains recognize cytomegalovirus antigens. It was suggested by the authors that the approach could potentially be generalized to other disease states and immunological phenotypes. In a later analysis, TCRs clustered in the first cohort were found to also tend to co-occur in the approximately 120 validation repertoires, with 94% of cluster scores above 0. Across donors, most TCR sequences were observed very rarely, whereas some public TCRs were present in many individuals. The classifier was reported to diagnose cytomegalovirus status with high specificity and sensitivity in both the original cohort and the validation cohort. A total of 150 or so TCR beta chains were listed by the study as associated with cytomegalovirus. A later analysis had no HLA typing for the validation cohort, so co-occurrence there was scored across all 120 repertoires.

The donors belonged to the validation cohort of over a hundred subjects, which was separate from the 666-subject first cohort. Library creation used the immunoSEQ multiplex PCR assay. Regarding the original processing steps: To diagnose cytomegalovirus status from the catalog of TCR beta chain sequences, a statistical classification framework was built. Sourced from immuneACCESS, this table was stored by TCRdb with only in-frame sequences that have V and J called. A share of the clones is absent; for the studies checked, an unresolved V gene accounts for under half, and the remainder has no known explanation. V, J and clone size derive from that table, while D and trimming were established from the DNA sequence. In this sample the table shows a few hundred thousand clones, approximately 86% of which occur a single time. The ten largest clonotypes hold 0.9% to 1.1% of the sample. Looking up the germline V gene (reference sequence) yields CDR1 MNHEY and CDR2 SMNVEV. From the cysteine up to the phenylalanine, the CDR3 has a length of 16 residues. Of all the DNA, just the CDR3 is kept, 48 bases in frame from base 1. V was cut back by 7 bases and J by 4 bases, leaving a gap of 22 bases between them.

Sequencing was performed on PBMCs. The source of this sequence is a woman between 18 and 30 years old in good health and CMV-seronegative. The rearranged segments are TRBV27 and TRBJ1-1; TRBD1 might be the D gene, on 6 matching bases. Read as DNA, the sequence is TGTGCCAGCACTTCTCGGGGGGGGCTGGATGGCACTGAAGCTTTCTTT. It translates to CASTSRGGLDGTEAFF.